Detailed here is one T cell receptor (beta chain). Its antigen is as yet unknown. V lost 3 bases and J lost 1, with 13 bases in between. CDR1 and CDR2 (germline): SGHTA, FQGTGA. CDR3 length: 15 amino acids. The source of the sample is a study of cytomegalovirus exposure and HLA in healthy donors. Primers for the PCR totalled 60 Vbeta and 13 Jbeta. Measured with immunoSEQ multiplex PCR; TCRdb has only the in-frame clones, and not every one. The repertoire consists of approximately 270,000 clones, with over 70% occurring once and the leading ten covering approximately 0.3%. Broader study findings: In a later analysis, productive TCRs from donors in an Asian-associated ancestry cluster reportedly carried fewer N-insertions than the cohort mean. Sequencing likely caused a cluster of highly shared sequence variants. Later genetic work tied a missense DCLRE1C variant to beta-chain V and J trimming.

The sequence was obtained from a girl aged 2 to 9 in good health and CMV-seronegative. The sequencing sample was made of PBMCs. The chain carries TRBV7-3 and TRBJ2-7; the D gene is possibly TRBD2 (6 bases). This chain's CDR3 is CASSFLGLKSYEQYF. CDR3 DNA: TGTGCCAGCAGCTTCTTAGGACTAAAGTCCTACGAGCAGTACTTC.